The next 5 T cell receptor beta chains were all read from a single sample in a study of T cells and Merkel cell carcinoma outcomes. This table comes from immunoSEQ multiplex PCR, and its TCRdb copy is limited to in-frame clones, with some not included. The sample carries roughly 4,000 clones, about 91% recorded once. Sequencing used tumor tissue from Merkel cell carcinoma. These receptors were taken from a human donor with Merkel cell carcinoma.

The chain uses TRBV7-6 and TRBJ2-5; tentatively, D is TRBD1 (5 bases). The CDR3 length is 15 residues. The V end lost 1 base, the J end lost 2 bases, and 11 bases lay between the germline ends. Germline V CDR1 and CDR2: SGHVS, FNYEAQ. CDR3 amino acids: CASSLVGAVQETQYF. The CDR3 DNA sequence: TGTGCCAGCAGCTTAGTTGGGGCAGTACAAGAGACCCAGTACTTC.

V gene TRBV5-1 combines with J gene TRBJ2-3; TRBD2 might be the D (6 bases). The germline V and J ends were trimmed by 0 bases and 5 bases, with 13 bases remaining between them. The length of the CDR3 is 15 residues. Germline assignment: CDR1 SGHRS and CDR2 YFSETQ. The CDR3 DNA is TGCGCCAGCAGCTTGGTGCGGGGAGTTCGAGATACGCAGTATTTT. This gives the protein CASSLVRGVRDTQYF.

This clone was recorded only once. The V call is TRBV19, the J call TRBJ2-2, with 7 bases lining up with TRBD1. The junction had 8 bases not matched to a gene; V was cut back by 5 bases and J by 5 bases. The CDR3 has 15 amino acids. Germline CDR1 LNHDA, CDR2 SQIVND (reference sequence). The CDR3 nucleotides are TGTGCCAGTAGTCAAGACAGGGATGTAACCGGGGAGCTGTTTTTT. This sequence encodes CASSQDRDVTGELFF.

This clone appeared a few times. This sequence joins TRBV12-5 and TRBJ1-1; D is unresolved. CDR3 length equals 11 residues. The ends were cut back, 5 bases at V and 6 bases at J, with 7 bases in the middle. Germline V gene data show CDR1 as LGHNT and CDR2 as FRNRAP. Here the CDR3 DNA reads TGTGCTAGTGGTAGCGACTCTGAAGCTTTCTTT. Translated, it gives CASGSDSEAFF. Complete variable domain (other parts from reference TRBV12-5 and TRBJ1-1): DARVTQTPRHKVTEMGQEVTMRCQPILGHNTVFWYRQTMMQGLELLAYFRNRAPLDDSGMPKDRFSAEMPDATLATLKIQPSEPRDSAVYFCASGSDSEAFFGQGTRLTVV.

The V and J genes are TRBV9 and TRBJ2-2; D unresolved. Trimming removed 4 bases at V and 3 bases at J, with 10 bases between. The CDR3 is 14 amino acids. Per germline, CDR1 SGDLS and CDR2 YYNGEE. CDR3 sequence (DNA): TGTGCCAGCAGCATCCGCTTAGACACCGGGGAGCTGTTTTTT. Translated, it gives CASSIRLDTGELFF.